The clone carrying this T cell receptor (beta chain) was recorded at least ten times. These data belong to a study of T-cell reconstitution after alpha-beta-depleted transplantation in children. Unique molecular identifiers were used in preparing the TCRbeta library. TCRdb redid the calling of the PCR reads with MiXCR, one entry per CDR3 protein. The sample has hundreds of thousands of distinct CDR3 sequences; approximately 16% are singletons. There are 14 residues in the CDR3. Per germline, CDR1 PRHDT and CDR2 FYEKMQ (reference sequence). V lost 5 bases to trimming and J lost 6 bases; unmatched junction nucleotides: 7.

The V gene is TRBV13, the J gene TRBJ1-2; 9 nucleotides align to TRBD1. Specimen: PBMCs from the stem cell graft donor, collected from the stem cell graft. This receptor was identified in a human donor who donated a stem cell graft to a child with acute myeloid leukemia. Here the CDR3 DNA reads TGTGCCAGCAGCATCGGGACAGGGCATGATGGCTACACCTTC. This gives the protein CASSIGTGHDGYTF.